This entry features one T cell receptor (beta chain) sequence. The target antigen is unknown. The data were taken from a study of cytomegalovirus exposure and HLA in healthy donors. Study-wide background: In a later analysis, it was reported that the roughly 120 validation repertoires had been produced on the same platform as the 600 to 850 repertoires belonging to the first cohort. Study-level points and caveats: The study flagged some 170 TCR beta chains as cytomegalovirus-associated.

TCRdb keeps only in-frame clones here, not all; method: immunoSEQ multiplex PCR. The sample has around 95,000 clones, around 84% seen once. There are 14 residues in the CDR3. V dropped 7 bases and J dropped 8; count of bases not matched to a gene: 8. Per germline, CDR1 MNHNS and CDR2 SASEGT. Sequencing was performed on PBMCs. J is TRBJ2-1 and V is TRBV6-1, with 10 bases matching TRBD1. The receptor's source is a young man in good health and CMV-seropositive. Here the CDR3 DNA reads TGTGCCAGCAAATGGGACAGGGGATCCGATGAGCAGTTCTTC. This gives the protein CASKWDRGSDEQFF.